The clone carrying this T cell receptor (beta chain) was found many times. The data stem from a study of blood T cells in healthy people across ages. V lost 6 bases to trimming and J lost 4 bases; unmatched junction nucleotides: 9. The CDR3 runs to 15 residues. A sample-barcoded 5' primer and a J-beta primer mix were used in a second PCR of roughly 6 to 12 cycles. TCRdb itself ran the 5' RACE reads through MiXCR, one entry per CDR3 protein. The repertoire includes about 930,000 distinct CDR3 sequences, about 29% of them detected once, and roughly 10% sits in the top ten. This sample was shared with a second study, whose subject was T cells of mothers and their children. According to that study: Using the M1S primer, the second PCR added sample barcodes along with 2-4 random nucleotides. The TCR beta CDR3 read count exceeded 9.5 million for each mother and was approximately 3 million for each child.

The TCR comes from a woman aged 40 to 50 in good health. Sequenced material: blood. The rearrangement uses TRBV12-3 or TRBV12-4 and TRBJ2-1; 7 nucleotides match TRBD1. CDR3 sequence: CASRTRTGTYNEQFF. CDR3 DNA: TGTGCCAGCAGAACCAGGACAGGTACATACAATGAGCAGTTCTTC.